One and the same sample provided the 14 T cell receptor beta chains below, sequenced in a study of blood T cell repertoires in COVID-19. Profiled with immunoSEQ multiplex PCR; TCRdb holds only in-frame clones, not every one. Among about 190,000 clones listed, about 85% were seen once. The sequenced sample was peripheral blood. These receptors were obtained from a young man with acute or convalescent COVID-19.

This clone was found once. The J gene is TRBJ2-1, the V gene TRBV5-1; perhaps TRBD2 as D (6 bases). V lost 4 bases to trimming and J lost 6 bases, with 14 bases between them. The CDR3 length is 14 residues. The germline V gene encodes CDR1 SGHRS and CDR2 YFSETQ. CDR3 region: CASSEELAGNEQFF. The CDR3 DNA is TGCGCCAGCAGCGAGGAACTAGCTGGCAATGAGCAGTTCTTC.

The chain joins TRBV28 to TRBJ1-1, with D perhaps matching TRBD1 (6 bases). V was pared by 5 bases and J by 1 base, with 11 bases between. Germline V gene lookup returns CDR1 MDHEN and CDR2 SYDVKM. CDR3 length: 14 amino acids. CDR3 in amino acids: CASSVGQKNTEAFF. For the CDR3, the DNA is TGTGCCAGCAGTGTCGGACAGAAGAACACTGAAGCTTTCTTT.

Written as DNA, the CDR3 is TGTGCCAGCAGCCAAGGCGGCTTCTATGGCTACACCTTC. Amino acids: CASSQGGFYGYTF. V is TRBV11-2 and J is TRBJ1-2; D is unclear. V lost 5 bases to trimming and J lost 4 bases, with 11 bases between them. In germline, CDR1 is SGHAT, CDR2 FQNNGV. The CDR3 consists of 13 residues.

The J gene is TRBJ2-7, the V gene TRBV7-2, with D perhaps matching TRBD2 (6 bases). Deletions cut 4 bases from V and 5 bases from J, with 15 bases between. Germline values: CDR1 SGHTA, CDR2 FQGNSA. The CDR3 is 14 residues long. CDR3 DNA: TGTGCCAGCAGCTGGAGGGCGCGAGGGGACGAGCAGTACTTC. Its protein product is CASSWRARGDEQYF. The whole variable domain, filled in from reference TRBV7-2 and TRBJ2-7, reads GAGVSQSPSNKVTEKGKDVELRCDPISGHTALYWYRQSLGQGLEFLIYFQGNSAPDKSGLPSDRFSAERTGGSVSTLTIQRTQQEDSAVYLCASSWRARGDEQYFGPGTRLTVT.

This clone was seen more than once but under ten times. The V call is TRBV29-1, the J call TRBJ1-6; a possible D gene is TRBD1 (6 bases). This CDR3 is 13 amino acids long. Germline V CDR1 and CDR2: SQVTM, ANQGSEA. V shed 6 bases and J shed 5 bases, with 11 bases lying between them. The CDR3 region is CSVRDTNNSPLHF. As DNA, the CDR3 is TGCAGCGTCCGGGACACAAATAATTCACCCCTCCACTTT. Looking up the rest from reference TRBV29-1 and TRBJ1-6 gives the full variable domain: SAVISQKPSRDICQRGTSLTIQCQVDSQVTMMFWYRQQPGQSLTLIATANQGSEATYESGFVIDKFPISRPNLTFSTLTVSNMSPEDSSIYLCSVRDTNNSPLHFGNGTRLTVT.

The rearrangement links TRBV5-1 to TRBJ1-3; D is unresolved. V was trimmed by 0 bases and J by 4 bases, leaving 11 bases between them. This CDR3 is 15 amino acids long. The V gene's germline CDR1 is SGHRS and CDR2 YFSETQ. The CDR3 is CASSLDLIGGNTIYF. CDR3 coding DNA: TGCGCCAGCAGCTTGGACCTCATCGGGGGAAACACCATATATTTT.

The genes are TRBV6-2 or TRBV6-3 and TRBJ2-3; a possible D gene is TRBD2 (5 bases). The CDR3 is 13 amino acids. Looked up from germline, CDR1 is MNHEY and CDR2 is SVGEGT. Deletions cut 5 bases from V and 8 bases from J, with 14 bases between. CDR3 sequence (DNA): TGTGCCAGCAGTCGAACCGGCGCGGGTACGCAGTATTTT. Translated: CASSRTGAGTQYF.

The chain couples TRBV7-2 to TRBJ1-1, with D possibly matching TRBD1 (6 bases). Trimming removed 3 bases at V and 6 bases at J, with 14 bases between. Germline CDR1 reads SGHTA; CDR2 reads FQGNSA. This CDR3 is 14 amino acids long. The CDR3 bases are TGTGCCAGCAGCTTGCAGGGGATGTTCGCTGAAGCTTTCTTT. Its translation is CASSLQGMFAEAFF.

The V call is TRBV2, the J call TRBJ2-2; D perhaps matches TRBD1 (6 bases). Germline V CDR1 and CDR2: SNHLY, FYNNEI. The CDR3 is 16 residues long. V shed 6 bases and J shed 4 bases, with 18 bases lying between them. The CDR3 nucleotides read TGTGCCAGCAGCCCGCCCTCCGGGACAACCACCGGGGAGCTGTTTTTT. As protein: CASSPPSGTTTGELFF.

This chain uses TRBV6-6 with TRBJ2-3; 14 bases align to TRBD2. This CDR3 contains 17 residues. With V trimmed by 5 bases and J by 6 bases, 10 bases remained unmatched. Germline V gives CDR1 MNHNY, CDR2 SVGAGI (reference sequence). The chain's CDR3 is CASSPGTSGSGVDTQYF. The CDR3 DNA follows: TGTGCCAGCAGTCCCGGGACTAGCGGGAGTGGGGTGGATACGCAGTATTTT.

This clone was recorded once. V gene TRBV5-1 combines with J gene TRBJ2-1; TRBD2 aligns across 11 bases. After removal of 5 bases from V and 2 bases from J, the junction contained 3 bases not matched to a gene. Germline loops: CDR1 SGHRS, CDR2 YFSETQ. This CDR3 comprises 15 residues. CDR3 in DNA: TGCGCCAGCAGTAGCGGGGGGGCCGCCTACAATGAGCAGTTCTTC. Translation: CASSSGGAAYNEQFF.

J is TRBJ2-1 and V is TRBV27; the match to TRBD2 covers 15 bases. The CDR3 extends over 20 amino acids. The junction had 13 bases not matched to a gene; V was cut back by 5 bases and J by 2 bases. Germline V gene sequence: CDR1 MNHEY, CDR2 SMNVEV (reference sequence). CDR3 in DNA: TGTGCCAGCAGTACCCGTGGGACTAGCGGGAGGATGGGCCCCTACAATGAGCAGTTCTTC. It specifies CASSTRGTSGRMGPYNEQFF.

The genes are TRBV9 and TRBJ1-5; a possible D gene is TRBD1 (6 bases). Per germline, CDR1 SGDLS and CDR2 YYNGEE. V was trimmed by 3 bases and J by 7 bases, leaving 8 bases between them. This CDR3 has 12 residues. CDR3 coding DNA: TGTGCCAGCAGCGCAGGGGACCAGCCCCAGCATTTT. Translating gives CASSAGDQPQHF.

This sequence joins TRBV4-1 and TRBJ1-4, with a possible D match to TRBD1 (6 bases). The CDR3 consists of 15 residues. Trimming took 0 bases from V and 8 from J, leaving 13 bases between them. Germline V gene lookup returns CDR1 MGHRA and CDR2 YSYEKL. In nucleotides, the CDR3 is TGCGCCAGCAGCCAAGATGACAGGTTGCGGGAAAAACTGTTTTTT. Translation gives CASSQDDRLREKLFF.